These 20 T cell receptor beta chains originate from one sample sequenced in a study of neoadjuvant nivolumab and ipilimumab in lung cancer. The table came from immunoSEQ multiplex PCR; TCRdb's copy has only in-frame clones and leaves some out. The sample includes 10,000 to 15,000 clones, 95% of them seen just once. The sample was peripheral blood, taken after neoadjuvant nivolumab, alone or with ipilimumab, at or shortly before surgery. Receptors originate from an adult with non-small cell lung cancer.

This rearrangement joins TRBV5-1 to TRBJ2-2; D may be TRBD2 (5 bases). Looked up from germline, CDR1 is SGHRS and CDR2 is YFSETQ. With 2 bases removed from V and 4 bases from J, the gap between germline ends came to 15 bases. The CDR3 loop spans 16 amino acids. The CDR3 sequence: CASSFSLDLITGELFF. CDR3 DNA: TGCGCCAGCAGCTTCAGCTTGGACTTAATCACCGGGGAGCTGTTTTTT.

The chain joins TRBV4-1 to TRBJ2-5; D not certain. The CDR3 is 17 amino acids. Trimming shortened V by 4 bases and J by 2 bases, and 20 bases separated the two germline ends. CDR1 MGHRA and CDR2 YSYEKL come from the germline V gene. DNA for the CDR3: TGCGCCAGCAGCCGTCGCGTCCTGGAGTTGCAGCAAGAGACCCAGTACTTC. Translating it yields CASSRRVLELQQETQYF.

The chain employs TRBV20-1 and TRBJ2-2; D might be TRBD1 (6 bases). Deletions cut 3 bases from V and 8 bases from J, with 7 bases between. The CDR3 totals 11 residues. Per germline, CDR1 DFQATT and CDR2 SNEGSKA (reference sequence). The CDR3: CSARGAGELFF. The CDR3 nucleotides read TGCAGTGCTAGGGGGGCTGGGGAGCTGTTTTTT.

This clone appeared a single time. This rearrangement joins TRBV5-1 to TRBJ1-1; D not certain. Per the germline V gene, CDR1 is SGHRS and CDR2 is YFSETQ. This CDR3 spans 15 amino acids. Trimming stripped 4 bases from V and 4 bases from J, with 17 bases between. CDR3 nucleotide sequence: TGCGCCAGCAGCCCGGCGGAGGGCGCAAGCACTGAAGCTTTCTTT. This gives the protein CASSPAEGASTEAFF.

This sequence joins TRBV11-2 and TRBJ2-3; TRBD2 matches at 9 bases. The CDR3 spans 16 residues. Germline V lookup: CDR1 SGHAT, CDR2 FQNNGV. The ends lost 1 base at V and 2 bases at J; junction bases unmatched: 4. The CDR3 DNA reads as TGTGCCAGCAGCTTAGGCGGGAGGGCCGACACAGATACGCAGTATTTT. Protein: CASSLGGRADTDTQYF.

This clone has a single count. This chain connects TRBV29-1 to TRBJ1-1; 11 bases match TRBD1. This CDR3 has 13 amino acids. V dropped 6 bases and J dropped 3; count of bases not matched to a gene: 3. Per the germline V gene, CDR1 is SQVTM and CDR2 is ANQGSEA. The CDR3, as DNA: TGCAGCGTCAGGACAGGGGGCTACACTGAAGCTTTCTTT. Amino acid sequence: CSVRTGGYTEAFF.

The chain links TRBV9 to TRBJ1-1; perhaps TRBD1 as D (6 bases). The germline V gene encodes CDR1 SGDLS and CDR2 YYNGEE. V was shortened by 0 bases and J by 2 bases, with 14 bases between the two germline ends. The CDR3 is made up of 16 amino acids. Written as DNA, the CDR3 is TGTGCCAGCAGCGTAGCGACCGCAGGGGTCAACACTGAAGCTTTCTTT. Its protein is CASSVATAGVNTEAFF.

The rearrangement links TRBV14 to TRBJ1-3; unclear D gene. Germline lookup yields CDR1 SGHDN and CDR2 FVKESK. This CDR3 is built from 17 residues. The V end lost 1 base, the J end lost 4 bases, and 17 bases lay between the germline ends. CDR3: CASSQATLGGGGNTIYF. CDR3 DNA sequence: TGTGCCAGCAGCCAAGCGACCCTGGGCGGTGGCGGAAACACCATATATTTT.

The table lists this clone with a count of one. The rearrangement joins TRBV6-1 to TRBJ2-7; TRBD1 agrees at 7 bases. CDR3 length equals 14 residues. The V gene end was trimmed by 7 bases and the J gene end by 2 bases; junction bases not matched to a gene: 8. In germline, CDR1 is MNHNS, CDR2 SASEGT. The chain's CDR3 is CASIEGTVTYEQYF. In DNA, the CDR3 is TGTGCCAGCATCGAGGGGACAGTGACCTACGAGCAGTACTTC.

The chain carries TRBV6-5 and TRBJ2-7; no definite D call. CDR3 length: 16 residues. Germline assignment: CDR1 MNHEY and CDR2 SVGAGI. Trimming removed 2 bases from V and 4 bases from J, with 18 bases in between. In nucleotides, the CDR3 is TGTGCCAGCAGTTACACGTACTCCCCAATCGGTTACGAGCAGTACTTC. Translated, it gives CASSYTYSPIGYEQYF.

The table lists this clone with a few counts. CDR3 protein: CAISRDSMNTEAFF. The CDR3 region has the DNA TGTGCCATCAGCCGGGACAGCATGAACACTGAAGCTTTCTTT. The V gene is TRBV6-5, the J gene TRBJ1-1; 7 bases fit TRBD1. V lost 10 bases to trimming and J lost 0 bases; unmatched junction nucleotides: 8. Germline values: CDR1 MNHEY, CDR2 SVGAGI. The CDR3 length is 14 residues.

The chain joins TRBV30 to TRBJ2-7, with 8 nucleotides matching TRBD2. Germline values: CDR1 GTSNPN, CDR2 SVGIG (reference sequence). This CDR3 is 12 amino acids long. V dropped 3 bases and J dropped 4; count of bases not matched to a gene: 2. The CDR3 region is CAWRAGGYEQYF. CDR3 in DNA: TGTGCCTGGAGGGCGGGAGGTTACGAGCAGTACTTC.

The V gene is TRBV28, the J gene TRBJ2-7; D is possibly TRBD1 (6 bases). The CDR3 contains 16 residues. The germline V and J ends were trimmed by 4 bases and 1 base, with 17 bases remaining between them. Germline V gene data show CDR1 as MDHEN and CDR2 as SYDVKM. CDR3 residues: CASSSPRRTASYEQYF. The CDR3 DNA reads as TGTGCCAGCAGTTCTCCCCGGCGGACAGCTTCCTACGAGCAGTACTTC.

This chain links TRBV13 with TRBJ2-6; D is uncertain. Trimming took 3 bases from V and 0 from J, leaving 12 bases between them. The CDR3 loop spans 17 amino acids. Germline CDR1 and CDR2: PRHDT and FYEKMQ (reference sequence). The CDR3 nucleotides are TGTGCCAGCAGCTTTTACGCAGGAAGCTCTGGGGCCAACGTCCTGACTTTC. Amino acid sequence: CASSFYAGSSGANVLTF.

The chain joins TRBV4-1 to TRBJ1-5, with no clear D. Germline V gives CDR1 MGHRA, CDR2 YSYEKL. With 2 bases removed from V and 3 bases from J, the gap between germline ends came to 11 bases. The CDR3 contains 15 residues. The chain's CDR3 is CASSQWREINQPQHF. CDR3 nucleotides: TGCGCCAGCAGCCAATGGCGGGAGATCAATCAGCCCCAGCATTTT.

The chain combines TRBV4-2 with TRBJ1-1; D is unclear. Trimming stripped 3 bases from V and 0 bases from J, with 5 bases between. This CDR3 has 13 residues. The germline gives CDR1 LGHNA, CDR2 YNFKEQ. The CDR3 nucleotides read TGTGCCAGCAGCCATAATATGAACACTGAAGCTTTCTTT. This sequence encodes CASSHNMNTEAFF.

The CDR3 DNA reads as TGTGCCATTGGGACTAGCGGACCCTACGAGCAGTACTTC. As protein: CAIGTSGPYEQYF. The V and J genes are TRBV6-6 and TRBJ2-7; 11 bases line up with TRBD2. The length of the CDR3 is 13 residues. After removal of 10 bases from V and 2 bases from J, the junction contained 4 bases not matched to a gene. Per germline, CDR1 MNHNY and CDR2 SVGAGI (reference sequence).

The DNA for the CDR3 is TGTGCCAGCAGCTTAGTTGGGACAGGGAATCAGCCCCAGCATTTT. Protein product: CASSLVGTGNQPQHF. The chain couples TRBV7-9 to TRBJ1-5; 9 nucleotides align to TRBD1. This CDR3 comprises 15 residues. The V segment lost 1 base and the J segment 4 bases; nucleotides outside the gene matches: 2. The germline V gene encodes CDR1 SEHNR and CDR2 FQNEAQ (reference sequence).

The count of this clone is one. CDR3 region: CASSYLGQGNTEAFF. The CDR3 bases are TGTGCCAGCAGTTACCTGGGACAGGGGAACACTGAAGCTTTCTTT. The gene calls are TRBV6-5 and TRBJ1-1, with 9 bases identical to TRBD1. The CDR3 is 15 amino acids. V shed 2 bases and J 1 base; nucleotides not matched to a gene: 2. Germline assignment: CDR1 MNHEY and CDR2 SVGAGI.

The chain couples TRBV14 to TRBJ1-1; D is ambiguous. Germline V gene sequence: CDR1 SGHDN, CDR2 FVKESK. The length of the CDR3 is 13 residues. The V and J ends lost 4 bases and 7 bases respectively, with 13 bases between them. The CDR3 here is CASSRRPVHEAFF. The CDR3 DNA is TGTGCCAGCAGCCGACGACCTGTCCATGAAGCTTTCTTT.